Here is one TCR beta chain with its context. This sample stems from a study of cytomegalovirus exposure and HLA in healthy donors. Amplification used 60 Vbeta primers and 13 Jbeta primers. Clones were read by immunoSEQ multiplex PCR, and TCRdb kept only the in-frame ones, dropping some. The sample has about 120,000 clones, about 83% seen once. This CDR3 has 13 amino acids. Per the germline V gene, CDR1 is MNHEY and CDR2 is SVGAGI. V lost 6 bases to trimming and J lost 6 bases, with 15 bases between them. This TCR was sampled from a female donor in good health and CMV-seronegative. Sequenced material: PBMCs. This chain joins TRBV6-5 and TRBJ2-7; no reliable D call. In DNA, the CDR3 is TGTGCCAGCAGCCACGGTCGGGTCCGCGAGCAGTACTTC. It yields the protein CASSHGRVREQYF.